This is a list of T cell receptor beta chains from one sample in a study of beta chain features in type 1 diabetes. TCRdb's copy holds only in-frame clones and misses some; the assay was immunoSEQ multiplex PCR. The sample has 300,000 to 350,000 clones; roughly 8.8% are singletons. The sample was central memory CD4+ T cells from blood. The receptors were sampled from a man between 25 and 39 years old with type 1 diabetes. Each CDR3 is given with its conserved first and last residue. Each record gives: V gene, D gene, clone size, J gene, CDR3 DNA, CDR3 protein. D genes are given only for firm matches. Clone size is given for some rows only: seen once, a few or many times, or a class if the clone is expanded.

v_gene: TRBV7-6
d_gene: NA
abundance: few
j_gene: TRBJ2-7
CDR3nt: TGTGCCAGCAGCTTAGACCCCCCCTCGGGGGACGTGGGAGAGCAGTACTTC
CDR3aa: CASSLDPPSGDVGEQYF

v_gene: TRBV11-2
d_gene: NA
abundance: NA
j_gene: TRBJ2-7
CDR3nt: TGTGCCAGCAGCTCCCCGGGACTGGGGATCTACGAGCAGTACTTC
CDR3aa: CASSSPGLGIYEQYF

v_gene: TRBV30
d_gene: NA
abundance: NA
j_gene: TRBJ1-2
CDR3nt: TGTGCCTCGACTTTAGGGGTGGGGGGAGACAACTATGGCTACACCTTC
CDR3aa: CASTLGVGGDNYGYTF

v_gene: TRBV4-3
d_gene: NA
abundance: many
j_gene: TRBJ2-1
CDR3nt: TGCGCCAGCAGCCAAGAAGGGTATGAGCAGTTCTTC
CDR3aa: CASSQEGYEQFF

v_gene: TRBV2
d_gene: TRBD1
abundance: few
j_gene: TRBJ1-6
CDR3nt: TGTGCCTCCGACGCTGTGGGACAGGAGGGGGCTAATTCACCCCTCCACTTT
CDR3aa: CASDAVGQEGANSPLHF

v_gene: TRBV14
d_gene: NA
abundance: NA
j_gene: TRBJ1-1
CDR3nt: TGTGCCAGCAGCCAAGGTTTCTGGAGGGAAGCTTTCTTT
CDR3aa: CASSQGFWREAFF

v_gene: TRBV5-6
d_gene: TRBD1
abundance: NA
j_gene: TRBJ2-5
CDR3nt: TGTGCCAGCAGAGGGACAGGGGGCGCGGGGTCAGAGACCCAGTACTTC
CDR3aa: CASRGTGGAGSETQYF

v_gene: TRBV5-6
d_gene: NA
abundance: NA
j_gene: TRBJ2-5
CDR3nt: TGTGCCAGCAGCTTGCCCGAAGAGACCCAGTACTTC
CDR3aa: CASSLPEETQYF

v_gene: TRBV7-9
d_gene: TRBD1
abundance: NA
j_gene: TRBJ1-5
CDR3nt: TGTGCCAGCAGTCTAACAGGGGGCCAACACAATCAGCCCCAGCATTTT
CDR3aa: CASSLTGGQHNQPQHF

v_gene: TRBV7-9
d_gene: NA
abundance: few
j_gene: TRBJ1-4
CDR3nt: TGTGCCAGCAGCTTAAGGACAACTAATGAAAAACTGTTTTTT
CDR3aa: CASSLRTTNEKLFF

v_gene: TRBV5-1
d_gene: NA
abundance: NA
j_gene: TRBJ1-1
CDR3nt: TGCGCCAGCACCCTTGGGGTTATGAACACTGAAGCTTTCTTT
CDR3aa: CASTLGVMNTEAFF

v_gene: TRBV11-2
d_gene: NA
abundance: few
j_gene: TRBJ2-3
CDR3nt: TGTGCCAGCAGCGGAGGGTACACAGATACGCAGTATTTT
CDR3aa: CASSGGYTDTQYF

v_gene: TRBV11-2
d_gene: NA
abundance: few
j_gene: TRBJ1-1
CDR3nt: TGTGCCAGCGGACGACTGGGCGGGACTGAAGCTTTCTTT
CDR3aa: CASGRLGGTEAFF

v_gene: TRBV7-9
d_gene: NA
abundance: NA
j_gene: TRBJ2-5
CDR3nt: TGTGCCAGCAGCTTCACGGAGACCCAGTACTTC
CDR3aa: CASSFTETQYF

v_gene: TRBV28
d_gene: TRBD1
abundance: few
j_gene: TRBJ2-7
CDR3nt: TGTGCCAGCAGTTCCGGGGCGACAGGGTACCAGTACTTC
CDR3aa: CASSSGATGYQYF

v_gene: TRBV9
d_gene: NA
abundance: NA
j_gene: TRBJ2-3
CDR3nt: TGTGCCAGCAGCGAGGGATGGGCGACAGATACGCAGTATTTT
CDR3aa: CASSEGWATDTQYF

v_gene: TRBV4-3
d_gene: TRBD1
abundance: many
j_gene: TRBJ2-7
CDR3nt: TGCGCCAGCAGCCTAAACCGGGACAGGGGAAGGGAGCAGTACTTC
CDR3aa: CASSLNRDRGREQYF

v_gene: TRBV6-5
d_gene: NA
abundance: NA
j_gene: TRBJ1-2
CDR3nt: TGTGCCAGCAGGCAGGGTTATGGCTACACCTTC
CDR3aa: CASRQGYGYTF

v_gene: TRBV18
d_gene: TRBD1
abundance: NA
j_gene: TRBJ1-1
CDR3nt: TGTGCCAGCTCACCCACAGGGGGAACTGAAGCTTTCTTT
CDR3aa: CASSPTGGTEAFF

v_gene: TRBV7-2
d_gene: NA
abundance: many
j_gene: TRBJ1-2
CDR3nt: TGTGCCAGCAGCTTAGCACAGCACTATGGCTACACCTTC
CDR3aa: CASSLAQHYGYTF

v_gene: TRBV29-1
d_gene: NA
abundance: NA
j_gene: TRBJ1-2
CDR3nt: TGCAGCGTCGGGGAGGGAAATGGCTACACCTTC
CDR3aa: CSVGEGNGYTF

v_gene: TRBV5-1
d_gene: NA
abundance: many
j_gene: TRBJ2-5
CDR3nt: TGCGCCAGCAGGCGGGGACAAGAGACCCAGTACTTC
CDR3aa: CASRRGQETQYF

v_gene: TRBV23-1
d_gene: NA
abundance: NA
j_gene: TRBJ1-1
CDR3nt: TGCGCCAGCAGTCAATTAGGACTCTCCGAGGGGAACACTGAAGCTTTCTTT
CDR3aa: CASSQLGLSEGNTEAFF

v_gene: TRBV11-2
d_gene: NA
abundance: NA
j_gene: TRBJ2-2
CDR3nt: TGTGCCAGCAGCTTTCACAGAACTACCACCGGGGAGCTGTTTTTT
CDR3aa: CASSFHRTTTGELFF

v_gene: TRBV27
d_gene: NA
abundance: many
j_gene: TRBJ2-3
CDR3nt: TGTGCCAGCAGTTTAACACCGGGACACAGGGATACGCAGTATTTT
CDR3aa: CASSLTPGHRDTQYF

v_gene: TRBV7-2
d_gene: NA
abundance: few
j_gene: TRBJ1-6
CDR3nt: TGTGCCGGGGGCGCAGGGCTTAATTCACCCCTCCACTTT
CDR3aa: CAGGAGLNSPLHF

v_gene: TRBV30
d_gene: TRBD1
abundance: NA
j_gene: TRBJ1-5
CDR3nt: TGTGCCTGGCAAACCGGGACAGTGGGCAATCAGCCCCAGCATTTT
CDR3aa: CAWQTGTVGNQPQHF

v_gene: TRBV12-5
d_gene: NA
abundance: few
j_gene: TRBJ1-1
CDR3nt: TGTGCTAGTGGTTTGGAGCTGGGAGGAGCTTTCTTT
CDR3aa: CASGLELGGAFF

v_gene: TRBV28
d_gene: NA
abundance: few
j_gene: TRBJ2-7
CDR3nt: TGTGCCAGCAGTCGACCCCGGGACGGGGCCTACGAGCAGTACTTC
CDR3aa: CASSRPRDGAYEQYF

v_gene: TRBV7-2
d_gene: NA
abundance: NA
j_gene: TRBJ1-2
CDR3nt: TGTGCCAGCAGCTTAAACACCATAGGTGGCTACACCTTC
CDR3aa: CASSLNTIGGYTF

v_gene: TRBV9
d_gene: TRBD1
abundance: NA
j_gene: TRBJ2-1
CDR3nt: TGTGCCAGCATCGGCGCGGGACAGGGGGTGGGGAATGAGCAGTTCTTC
CDR3aa: CASIGAGQGVGNEQFF

v_gene: TRBV10-2
d_gene: NA
abundance: few
j_gene: TRBJ1-1
CDR3nt: TGCGCCAGCAGTGAGTCCGCCAGTCGAGAAGCTTTCTTT
CDR3aa: CASSESASREAFF

v_gene: TRBV6-5
d_gene: TRBD1
abundance: few
j_gene: TRBJ1-5
CDR3nt: TGTGCCTCTGGGCAGGGGGCGTATCAGCCCCAGCATTTT
CDR3aa: CASGQGAYQPQHF

v_gene: TRBV18
d_gene: NA
abundance: few
j_gene: TRBJ1-1
CDR3nt: TGTGCCAGCTCACCTCTAGGGACGAACACTGAAGCTTTCTTT
CDR3aa: CASSPLGTNTEAFF

v_gene: TRBV25-1
d_gene: TRBD2
abundance: few
j_gene: TRBJ2-1
CDR3nt: TGTGCCAGCATCACCGGGGTAGCGGGGGCCGAAACCTACAATGAGCAGTTCTTC
CDR3aa: CASITGVAGAETYNEQFF

v_gene: TRBV29-1
d_gene: TRBD1
abundance: few
j_gene: TRBJ1-1
CDR3nt: TGCAGCCCCACCGGGACAGGGGGTACTGAAGCTTTCTTT
CDR3aa: CSPTGTGGTEAFF

v_gene: TRBV29-1
d_gene: TRBD2
abundance: NA
j_gene: TRBJ2-1
CDR3nt: TGCAGCGTTGATGTGGGACTAGCGGGGGGAAGCTCCTACAATGAGCAGTTCTTC
CDR3aa: CSVDVGLAGGSSYNEQFF

v_gene: TRBV21-1
d_gene: NA
abundance: NA
j_gene: TRBJ2-7
CDR3nt: TGTGCCAGCAGCAAAGGCGGGGCCTCGGGCTACGAGCAGTACTTC
CDR3aa: CASSKGGASGYEQYF

v_gene: TRBV5-1
d_gene: NA
abundance: NA
j_gene: TRBJ1-1
CDR3nt: TGCGCCAGCAGGGATGCGGGAATGAACACTGAAGCTTTCTTT
CDR3aa: CASRDAGMNTEAFF

v_gene: TRBV6-6
d_gene: NA
abundance: NA
j_gene: TRBJ1-4
CDR3nt: TGTGCCAGCAGGAATGGTCAGGGTTCGGGGGAAAAACTGTTTTTT
CDR3aa: CASRNGQGSGEKLFF

v_gene: TRBV19
d_gene: NA
abundance: once
j_gene: TRBJ2-5
CDR3nt: TGTGCCAGTAGTATTTCGGGATTCGGGGAGACCCAGTACTTC
CDR3aa: CASSISGFGETQYF

v_gene: TRBV5-6
d_gene: NA
abundance: NA
j_gene: TRBJ2-3
CDR3nt: TGTGCCAGCAGCTCTTTCCCCACTAGCACAGATACGCAGTATTTT
CDR3aa: CASSSFPTSTDTQYF

v_gene: TRBV2
d_gene: NA
abundance: NA
j_gene: TRBJ1-6
CDR3nt: TGTGCCAGCAGTGAAAGCCGGGTTGGGTCACCCCTCCACTTT
CDR3aa: CASSESRVGSPLHF

v_gene: TRBV7-9
d_gene: NA
abundance: many
j_gene: TRBJ1-1
CDR3nt: TGTGCCAGCAGCTTAGAACAGGCGTTCACTGAAGCTTTCTTT
CDR3aa: CASSLEQAFTEAFF

v_gene: TRBV15
d_gene: TRBD1
abundance: few
j_gene: TRBJ1-2
CDR3nt: TGTGCCACCAGCAGGGGACTACTGGACAGGGGTGGCGGCTACACCTTC
CDR3aa: CATSRGLLDRGGGYTF

v_gene: TRBV7-2
d_gene: NA
abundance: NA
j_gene: TRBJ2-7
CDR3nt: TGCGCCAGCAGCCAAAATATACAGGGAATCGAGCAGTACTTC
CDR3aa: CASSQNIQGIEQYF

v_gene: TRBV5-6
d_gene: TRBD1
abundance: NA
j_gene: TRBJ2-5
CDR3nt: TGTGCCAGCAGCTTGGCCAGGGGGCTCCAAGAGACCCAGTACTTC
CDR3aa: CASSLARGLQETQYF

v_gene: TRBV9
d_gene: NA
abundance: few
j_gene: TRBJ1-1
CDR3nt: TGTGCCAGCAGCTACCGACAGCTCACTGAAGCTTTCTTT
CDR3aa: CASSYRQLTEAFF

v_gene: TRBV21-1
d_gene: NA
abundance: many
j_gene: TRBJ2-7
CDR3nt: TGTGCCAGCAGCCTAAAGAGACTGCAGATCGTATACGAGCAGTACTTC
CDR3aa: CASSLKRLQIVYEQYF